Shown below are 14 T cell receptor beta chains from a single sample sequenced in a study of siplizumab effects on memory and regulatory T cells. The repertoire was sequenced with immunoSEQ multiplex PCR; TCRdb's copy has only in-frame clones and lacks some. The data show 87,000 or so clones, about nine tenths seen once. The sequenced sample consisted of CD4+ T cells sorted from blood. The receptor set was obtained from a human donor in good health.

This rearrangement joins TRBV2 to TRBJ1-2; D not resolved. Per germline, CDR1 SNHLY and CDR2 FYNNEI. The CDR3 contains 14 residues. Trimming took 1 base from V and 4 from J, leaving 10 bases between them. The CDR3 coding sequence is TGTGCCAGCAGTGAAGTTGGCGGTCCCTATGGCTACACCTTC. Its translation is CASSEVGGPYGYTF.

This clone has only one observation. The chain carries TRBV30 and TRBJ2-7; weak D call: TRBD2 (6 bases). The CDR3 contains 14 residues. V dropped 5 bases and J dropped 0 bases, with 14 bases sitting between them. Per germline, CDR1 GTSNPN and CDR2 SVGIG (reference sequence). The CDR3 here is CAWAAGLSSYEQYF. CDR3 coding DNA: TGTGCCTGGGCCGCGGGGCTGAGCTCCTACGAGCAGTACTTC.

The chain combines TRBV4-1 with TRBJ1-5; D perhaps matches TRBD1 (5 bases). This CDR3 is built from 17 residues. Germline V gives CDR1 MGHRA, CDR2 YSYEKL. The V end lost 3 bases, the J end lost 4 bases, and 19 bases lay between the germline ends. CDR3 bases: TGCGCCAGCAGCCAGAATTTGGTAGGGGTGGGGAATCAGCCCCAGCATTTT. This encodes CASSQNLVGVGNQPQHF.

The chain carries TRBV5-4 and TRBJ2-2, with 15 bases aligning to TRBD2. Trimming at V came to 4 bases and at J to 0 bases, leaving 4 bases not matched to a gene. Germline V gene data show CDR1 as SGHNT and CDR2 as YYREEE (reference sequence). The CDR3 spans 18 residues. The CDR3 nucleotides are TGTGCCAGCAGCCCGGGACTAGCGGGAGGTCCGAACACCGGGGAGCTGTTTTTT. It yields the protein CASSPGLAGGPNTGELFF.

This rearrangement joins TRBV5-5 to TRBJ2-7; TRBD2 matches 8 bases. Germline CDR1 is SGHKS and CDR2 is YYEKEE (reference sequence). The CDR3 is made up of 16 amino acids. Trimming at V came to 0 bases and at J to 2 bases, leaving 7 bases not matched to a gene. The CDR3, as DNA: TGTGCCAGCAGCTTGGTCGGTAGCGGGGCCCCCTACGAGCAGTACTTC. Protein sequence: CASSLVGSGAPYEQYF.

There are a few counts of this clone. This chain joins TRBV4-2 and TRBJ1-5; the D is unclear. Germline V gene sequence: CDR1 LGHNA, CDR2 YNFKEQ. This CDR3 contains 13 residues. The V end was cut by 0 bases, the J end by 2 bases, with 2 bases between. The CDR3 loop is CASSQDGNQPQHF. CDR3 nucleotide sequence: TGTGCCAGCAGCCAAGACGGCAATCAGCCCCAGCATTTT.

The chain couples TRBV7-9 to TRBJ2-4; possible D gene TRBD2, 5 bases. Trimming pared 0 bases from V and 8 bases from J, leaving 11 bases between. In germline, CDR1 is SEHNR, CDR2 FQNEAQ (reference sequence). The CDR3 extends over 14 amino acids. CDR3 in amino acids: CASSLALRADIQYF. In nucleotides, the CDR3 is TGTGCCAGCAGCTTAGCTCTGAGGGCAGACATTCAGTACTTC. Combining the CDR3 with reference TRBV7-9 and TRBJ2-4 gives the whole variable domain DTGVSQNPRHKITKRGQNVTFRCDPISEHNRLYWYRQTLGQGPEFLTYFQNEAQLEKSRLLSDRFSAERPKGSFSTLEIQRTEQGDSAMYLCASSLALRADIQYFGAGTRLSVL.

In this sample, this clone turned up a few times. The chain recombines TRBV5-1 with TRBJ2-2; 11 positions agree with TRBD2. This CDR3 contains 15 residues. From germline, CDR1 is SGHRS and CDR2 YFSETQ. V shed 8 bases and J 4 bases; nucleotides not matched to a gene: 7. The CDR3 reads CASTSGSGITGELFF. In DNA, the CDR3 is TGCGCCAGTACTAGCGGGAGCGGGATCACCGGGGAGCTGTTTTTT.

The chain couples TRBV11-3 to TRBJ2-1; TRBD1 matches at 9 bases. The germline CDR1 and CDR2 sequences are SGHNT and YENEEA. Trimming cost V 1 base and J 3 bases; bases outside gene matches: 4. The CDR3 has 16 amino acids. As DNA, the CDR3 is TGTGCCAGCAGCTTAGTGGGACAGGGTTTCTACAATGAGCAGTTCTTC. Translation gives CASSLVGQGFYNEQFF.

A few counts support this clone. This chain connects TRBV9 to TRBJ1-2, with D perhaps matching TRBD1 (5 bases). V lost 4 bases, J lost 9 bases, and 19 bases lay in between. The length of the CDR3 is 14 residues. Germline CDR1 is SGDLS and CDR2 is YYNGEE. The CDR3 nucleotides are TGTGCCAGCAGCAGTCAAACCTGGGGCGGAAGCTACACCTTC. This gives the protein CASSSQTWGGSYTF.

The chain is built from TRBV6-1 and TRBJ2-7; D is uncertain. V lost 0 bases, J lost 2 bases, and 14 bases lay in between. Germline V gene sequence: CDR1 MNHNS, CDR2 SASEGT. The CDR3 is 16 residues long. The CDR3 DNA reads TGTGCCAGCAGTGAAGCGTCTTGGGGTCTCCCCTACGAGCAGTACTTC. It is translated as CASSEASWGLPYEQYF.

CDR3 nucleotides: TGTGCCAGCAGCCCGAGCGGGAGTTACTGGAATGAGCAGTTCTTC. Translated: CASSPSGSYWNEQFF. The V and J genes are TRBV11-3 and TRBJ2-1; 8 nucleotides align to TRBD2. V dropped 5 bases and J dropped 7; count of bases not matched to a gene: 10. Germline V CDR1 and CDR2: SGHNT, YENEEA. The CDR3 is 15 amino acids.

This rearrangement joins TRBV15 to TRBJ2-1, with a tentative D call TRBD2 (5 bases). This CDR3 is 15 amino acids long. CDR1 LNHNV and CDR2 YYDKDF come from the germline V gene (reference sequence). With 1 base removed from V and 5 bases from J, the gap between germline ends came to 12 bases. CDR3 in amino acids: CATSRGVDGNNEQFF. The CDR3 DNA reads as TGTGCCACCAGCAGAGGTGTGGACGGGAACAATGAGCAGTTCTTC.

This clone came up once. The chain combines TRBV7-2 with TRBJ2-5; D ambiguous. This CDR3 spans 13 amino acids. Germline V gene sequence: CDR1 SGHTA, CDR2 FQGNSA. Trimming removed 6 bases at V and 1 base at J, with 9 bases between. CDR3 amino acids: CASSRLVQETQYF. The CDR3 nucleotides are TGTGCCAGCAGTCGGCTGGTCCAAGAGACCCAGTACTTC.